This T cell receptor beta chain was sequenced in a study of blood T cell repertoires in COVID-19. Turning to the study itself: Acute-phase and convalescent COVID-19 samples originated in the United States, Italy and Spain. Sources were T cells, B-cell-depleted T cells, or PBMCs; the material itself was cDNA or gDNA.

Per the original data handling: By means of reference gene primer amplification, nucleated cell counts were estimated. Profiled with immunoSEQ multiplex PCR; TCRdb holds only in-frame clones, not every one. The V and J calls and clone size were taken over from that table, and D and trimming were inferred from the DNA. The sample contains 180,000 or so clones, 86% of which appear only once. Germline-derived CDR1 and CDR2 are SGHTA and FQGNSA. The ends lost 3 bases at V and 2 bases at J; junction bases unmatched: 2. The CDR3 runs to 14 residues. The TCR comes from an older man with acute or convalescent COVID-19. The chain recombines TRBV7-2 with TRBJ2-3; 7 bases fit TRBD1. Sequenced: peripheral blood. Written as DNA, the CDR3 is TGTGCCAGCAGCTTTAGGGGGCTCACAGATACGCAGTATTTT. Residues: CASSFRGLTDTQYF.